This T cell receptor beta chain was sequenced in a study of T cells after yellow fever vaccination. TCRdb processed the 5' RACE reads anew with MiXCR; each CDR3 protein has one entry. The data show around 310,000 distinct CDR3 sequences, 8.7% seen once. The CDR3 covers 16 residues. The V gene's germline CDR1 is MNHNS and CDR2 SASEGT. J was trimmed by 3 bases and V by 6 bases; bases with no gene match: 5. As to this clonotype: What it recognizes is unknown.

Study results and caveats: Clonotypes found in both CD4 and CD8 compartments made up a small share.

This clonotype was obtained from a man aged 18 to 35 who received the YFV17D yellow fever vaccine. The sample consisted of PBMCs, taken on the day of the first yellow fever vaccination. The chain carries TRBV6-1 and TRBJ2-2, with 12 bases lining up with TRBD2. This CDR3 reads CASRDPSGGDTGELFF. CDR3 coding DNA: TGTGCCAGCAGGGACCCTAGCGGGGGGGACACCGGGGAGCTGTTTTTT.